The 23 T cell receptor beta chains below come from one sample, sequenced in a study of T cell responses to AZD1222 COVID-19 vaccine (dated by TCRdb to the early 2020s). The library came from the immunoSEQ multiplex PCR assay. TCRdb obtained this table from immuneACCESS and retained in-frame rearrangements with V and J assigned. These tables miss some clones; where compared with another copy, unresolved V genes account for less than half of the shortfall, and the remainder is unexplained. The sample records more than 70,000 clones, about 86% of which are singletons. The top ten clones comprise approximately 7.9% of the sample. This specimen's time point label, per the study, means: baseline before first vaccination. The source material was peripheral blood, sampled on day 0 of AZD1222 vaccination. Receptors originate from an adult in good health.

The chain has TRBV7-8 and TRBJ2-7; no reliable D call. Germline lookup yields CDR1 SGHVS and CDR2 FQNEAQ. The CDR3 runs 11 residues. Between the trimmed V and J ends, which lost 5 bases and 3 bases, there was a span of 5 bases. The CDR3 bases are TGTGCCAGCAGCCAAATCTACGAGCAGTACTTC. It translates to CASSQIYEQYF.

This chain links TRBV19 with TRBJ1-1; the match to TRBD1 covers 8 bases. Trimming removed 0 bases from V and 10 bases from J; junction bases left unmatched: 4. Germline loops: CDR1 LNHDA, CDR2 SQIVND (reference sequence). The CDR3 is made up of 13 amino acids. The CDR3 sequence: CASSIDLTGGAFF. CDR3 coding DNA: TGTGCCAGTAGTATAGATCTAACAGGGGGAGCTTTCTTT.

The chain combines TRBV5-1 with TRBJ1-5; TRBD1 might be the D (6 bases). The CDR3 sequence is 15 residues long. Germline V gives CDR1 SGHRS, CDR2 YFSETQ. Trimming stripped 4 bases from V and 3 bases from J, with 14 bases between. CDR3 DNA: TGCGCCAGCAGCAGGGGAGGGGGAGACAATCAGCCCCAGCATTTT. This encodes CASSRGGGDNQPQHF.

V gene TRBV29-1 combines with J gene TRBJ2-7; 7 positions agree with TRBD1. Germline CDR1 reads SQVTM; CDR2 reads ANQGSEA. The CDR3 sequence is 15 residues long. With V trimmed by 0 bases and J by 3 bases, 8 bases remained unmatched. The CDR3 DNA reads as TGCAGCGTTGAAGATCAGGGGGAACAGGGCTACGAGCAGTACTTC. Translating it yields CSVEDQGEQGYEQYF.

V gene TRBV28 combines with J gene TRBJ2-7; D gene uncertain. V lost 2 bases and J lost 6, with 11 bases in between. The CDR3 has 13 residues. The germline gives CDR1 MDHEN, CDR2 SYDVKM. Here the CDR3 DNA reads TGTGCCAGCAGTTTAAATCCTACGCGCGAGCAGTACTTC. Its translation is CASSLNPTREQYF.

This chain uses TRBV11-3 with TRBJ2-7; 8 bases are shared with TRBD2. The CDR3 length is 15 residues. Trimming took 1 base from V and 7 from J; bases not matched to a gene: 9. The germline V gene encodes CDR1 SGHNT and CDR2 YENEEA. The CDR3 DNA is TGTGCCAGCAGCTTAGGAGGACTAGCAGGCGAGGAGCAGTACTTC. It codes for CASSLGGLAGEEQYF.

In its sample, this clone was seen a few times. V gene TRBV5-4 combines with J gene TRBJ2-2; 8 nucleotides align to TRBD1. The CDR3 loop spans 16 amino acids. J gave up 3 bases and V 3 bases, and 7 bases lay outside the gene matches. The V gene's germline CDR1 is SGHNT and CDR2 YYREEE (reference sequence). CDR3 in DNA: TGTGCCAGCAGCTCCAGGACAGGGCGAGACACCGGGGAGCTGTTTTTT. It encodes CASSSRTGRDTGELFF.

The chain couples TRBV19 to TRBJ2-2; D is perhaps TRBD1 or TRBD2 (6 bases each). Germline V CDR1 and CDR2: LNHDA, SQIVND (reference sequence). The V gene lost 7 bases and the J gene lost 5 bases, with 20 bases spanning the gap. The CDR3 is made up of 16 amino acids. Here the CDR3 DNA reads TGTGCCAGTACCCAAGACGGGGGCGGAACGACCGGGGAGCTGTTTTTT. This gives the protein CASTQDGGGTTGELFF. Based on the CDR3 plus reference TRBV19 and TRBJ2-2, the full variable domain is DGGITQSPKYLFRKEGQNVTLSCEQNLNHDAMYWYRQDPGQGLRLIYYSQIVNDFQKGDIAEGYSVSREKKESFPLTVTSAQKNPTAFYLCASTQDGGGTTGELFFGEGSRLTVL.

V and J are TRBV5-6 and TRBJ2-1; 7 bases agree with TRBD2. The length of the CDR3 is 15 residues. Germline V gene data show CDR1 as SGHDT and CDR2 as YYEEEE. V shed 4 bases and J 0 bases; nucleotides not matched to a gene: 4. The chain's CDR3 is CASSLWGGSYNEQFF. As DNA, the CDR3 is TGTGCCAGCAGCCTTTGGGGGGGCTCCTACAATGAGCAGTTCTTC.

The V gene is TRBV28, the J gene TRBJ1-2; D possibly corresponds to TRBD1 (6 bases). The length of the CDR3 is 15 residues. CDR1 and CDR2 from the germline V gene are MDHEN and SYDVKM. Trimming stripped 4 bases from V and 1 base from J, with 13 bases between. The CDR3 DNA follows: TGTGCCAGCAGTTCCTACAGGGTGGGTAACTATGGCTACACCTTC. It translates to CASSSYRVGNYGYTF.

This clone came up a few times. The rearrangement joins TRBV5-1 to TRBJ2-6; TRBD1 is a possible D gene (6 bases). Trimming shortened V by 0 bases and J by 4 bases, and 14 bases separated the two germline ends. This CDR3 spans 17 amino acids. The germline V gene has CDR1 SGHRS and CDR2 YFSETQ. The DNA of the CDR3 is TGCGCCAGCAGCTTGGTTGCAGGGGCATTGGGGGCCAACGTCCTGACTTTC. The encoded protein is CASSLVAGALGANVLTF.

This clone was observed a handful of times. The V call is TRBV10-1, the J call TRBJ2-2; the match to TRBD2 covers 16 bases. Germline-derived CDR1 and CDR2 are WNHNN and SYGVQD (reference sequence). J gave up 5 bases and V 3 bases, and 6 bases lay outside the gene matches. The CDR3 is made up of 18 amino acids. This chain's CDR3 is CASSDQGLAGGPTGELFF. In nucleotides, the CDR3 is TGCGCCAGCAGTGATCAGGGACTAGCGGGAGGGCCGACCGGGGAGCTGTTTTTT.

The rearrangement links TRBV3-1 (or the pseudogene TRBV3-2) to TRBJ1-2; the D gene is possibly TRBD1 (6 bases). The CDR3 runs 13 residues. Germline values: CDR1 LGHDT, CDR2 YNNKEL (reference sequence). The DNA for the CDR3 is TGTGCAGCCGGGAAACAGGGACTCTATGGCTACACCTTC. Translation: CAAGKQGLYGYTF.

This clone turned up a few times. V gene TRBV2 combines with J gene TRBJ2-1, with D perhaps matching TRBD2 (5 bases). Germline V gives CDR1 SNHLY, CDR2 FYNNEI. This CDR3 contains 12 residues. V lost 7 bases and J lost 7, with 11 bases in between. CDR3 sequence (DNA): TGTGCCAGCACTCAGACTAAGAATGAGCAGTTCTTC. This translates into CASTQTKNEQFF.

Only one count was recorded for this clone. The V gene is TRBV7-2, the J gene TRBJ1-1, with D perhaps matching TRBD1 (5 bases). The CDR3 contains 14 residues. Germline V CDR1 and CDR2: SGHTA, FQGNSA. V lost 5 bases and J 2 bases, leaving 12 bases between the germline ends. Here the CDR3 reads CASSPGLLNTEAFF. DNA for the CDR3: TGTGCCAGCAGCCCGGGACTTCTAAACACTGAAGCTTTCTTT.

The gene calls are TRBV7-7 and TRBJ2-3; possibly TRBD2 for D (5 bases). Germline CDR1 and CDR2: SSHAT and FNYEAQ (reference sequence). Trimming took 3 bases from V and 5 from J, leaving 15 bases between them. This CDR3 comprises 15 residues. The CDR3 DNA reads TGTGCCAGCAGCTTTGGAGCCGGAGGTAGAGATACGCAGTATTTT. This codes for CASSFGAGGRDTQYF.

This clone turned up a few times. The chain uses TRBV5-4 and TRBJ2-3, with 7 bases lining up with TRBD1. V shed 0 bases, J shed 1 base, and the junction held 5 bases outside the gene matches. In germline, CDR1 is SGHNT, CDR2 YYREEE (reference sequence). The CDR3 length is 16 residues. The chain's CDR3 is CASSLEGAAGTDTQYF. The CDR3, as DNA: TGTGCCAGCAGCTTGGAGGGGGCCGCAGGCACAGATACGCAGTATTTT.

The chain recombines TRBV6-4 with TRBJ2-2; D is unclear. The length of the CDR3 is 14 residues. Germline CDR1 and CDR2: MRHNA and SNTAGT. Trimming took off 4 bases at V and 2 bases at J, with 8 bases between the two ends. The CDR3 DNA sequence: TGTGCCAGCAGTGGCAGGTACAACACCGGGGAGCTGTTTTTT. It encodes CASSGRYNTGELFF.

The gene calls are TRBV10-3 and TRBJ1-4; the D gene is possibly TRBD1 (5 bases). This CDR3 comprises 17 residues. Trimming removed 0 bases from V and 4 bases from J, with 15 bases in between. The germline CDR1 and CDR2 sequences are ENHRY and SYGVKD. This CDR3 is CAISESRSRGGNEKLFF. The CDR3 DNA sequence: TGTGCCATCAGTGAGTCGAGGAGTCGGGGGGGTAATGAAAAACTGTTTTTT.

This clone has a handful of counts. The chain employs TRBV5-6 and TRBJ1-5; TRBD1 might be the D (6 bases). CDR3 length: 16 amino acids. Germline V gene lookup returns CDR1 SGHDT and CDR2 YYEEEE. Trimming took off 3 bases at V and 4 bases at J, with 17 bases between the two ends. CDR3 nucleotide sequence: TGTGCCAGCAGCTGGGGGGCCGGACAGACAAATCAGCCCCAGCATTTT. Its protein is CASSWGAGQTNQPQHF.

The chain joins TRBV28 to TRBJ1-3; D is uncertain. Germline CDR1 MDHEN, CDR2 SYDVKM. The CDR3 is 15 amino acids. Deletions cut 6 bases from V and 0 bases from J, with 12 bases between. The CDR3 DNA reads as TGTGCCAGCAGATCGCCGACCGACTCTGGAAACACCATATATTTT. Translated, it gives CASRSPTDSGNTIYF.

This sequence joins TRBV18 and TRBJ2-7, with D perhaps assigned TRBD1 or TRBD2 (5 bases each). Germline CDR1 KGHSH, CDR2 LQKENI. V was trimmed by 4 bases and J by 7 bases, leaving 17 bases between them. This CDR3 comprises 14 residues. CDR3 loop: CASSRRDGMGEQYF. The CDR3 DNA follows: TGTGCCAGCTCACGAAGGGACGGGATGGGGGAGCAGTACTTC. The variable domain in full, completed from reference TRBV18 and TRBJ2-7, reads NAGVMQNPRHLVRRRGQEARLRCSPMKGHSHVYWYRQLPEEGLKFMVYLQKENIIDESGMPKERFSAEFPKEGPSILRIQQVVRGDSAAYFCASSRRDGMGEQYFGPGTRLTVT.

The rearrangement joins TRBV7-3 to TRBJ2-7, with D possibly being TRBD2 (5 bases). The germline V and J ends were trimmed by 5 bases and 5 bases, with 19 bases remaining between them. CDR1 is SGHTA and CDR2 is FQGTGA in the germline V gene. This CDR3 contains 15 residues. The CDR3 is CASSPEGRRSNEQYF. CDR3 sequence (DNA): TGTGCCAGCAGCCCAGAGGGTAGAAGGTCGAACGAGCAGTACTTC.